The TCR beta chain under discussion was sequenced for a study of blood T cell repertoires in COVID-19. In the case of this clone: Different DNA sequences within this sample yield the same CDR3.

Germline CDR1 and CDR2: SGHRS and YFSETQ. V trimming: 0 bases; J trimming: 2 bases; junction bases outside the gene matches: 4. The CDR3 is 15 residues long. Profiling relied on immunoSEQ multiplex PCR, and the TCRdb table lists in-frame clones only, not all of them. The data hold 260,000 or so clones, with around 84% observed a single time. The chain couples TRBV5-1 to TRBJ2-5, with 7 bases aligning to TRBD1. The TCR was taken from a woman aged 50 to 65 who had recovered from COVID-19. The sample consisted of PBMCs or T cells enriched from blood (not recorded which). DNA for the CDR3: TGCGCCAGCAGCTTGGGACAGGGTGGGCAAGAGACCCAGTACTTC. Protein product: CASSLGQGGQETQYF.